These 19 T cell receptor beta chains were all obtained from the same sample, sequenced in a study of cytomegalovirus exposure and HLA in healthy donors (dated by TCRdb to 2016 to 2017). Library creation used the immunoSEQ multiplex PCR assay. A mixture of 60 forward primers for TCR Vbeta segments and 13 reverse primers for TCR Jbeta segments was used in the multiplex PCR. As stored in TCRdb, this immuneACCESS dataset retains in-frame rearrangements with V and J assigned. A fraction of the clones does not appear; measured against another copy, unresolved V genes explain less than half of the discrepancy, and the remainder lacks a known reason. This sample comprises 150,000 to 200,000 clones, roughly 80% of them detected only once. Together, the top ten hold 6.3% of the sample. Sequenced input: PBMCs. These receptors originate from a male donor in good health and CMV-seropositive.

The V gene is TRBV29-1, the J gene TRBJ1-2; tentatively, D is TRBD1 (5 bases). Trimming cost V 1 base and J 4 bases, with 10 bases left between them. The CDR3 consists of 13 residues. Germline V CDR1 and CDR2: SQVTM, ANQGSEA. The CDR3 is CSVEAQALYGYTF. Written as DNA, the CDR3 is TGCAGCGTTGAAGCACAGGCACTCTATGGCTACACCTTC.

This clone was detected a few times. The V call is TRBV6-6, the J call TRBJ1-5; no clear D. The CDR3 contains 14 residues. Germline CDR1 MNHNY, CDR2 SVGAGI (reference sequence). The V end lost 5 bases, the J end lost 0 bases, and 8 bases lay between the germline ends. CDR3 nucleotide sequence: TGTGCCAGCAGTCAAGAACTTAGCAATCAGCCCCAGCATTTT. Protein: CASSQELSNQPQHF.

The V and J genes are TRBV27 and TRBJ1-5; 8 bases fit TRBD1. Unmatched junction bases numbered 11, after V lost 4 bases and J lost 6 bases. The CDR3 is 16 amino acids. Looked up from germline, CDR1 is MNHEY and CDR2 is SMNVEV (reference sequence). CDR3 sequence: CASSSQAGTGPQPQHF. The CDR3, as DNA: TGTGCCAGCAGTTCTCAGGCGGGGACAGGTCCTCAGCCCCAGCATTTT.

The chain employs TRBV6-5 and TRBJ1-6, with 10 nucleotides matching TRBD1. J gave up 9 bases and V 2 bases, and 7 bases lay outside the gene matches. The CDR3 totals 16 residues. The V gene's germline CDR1 is MNHEY and CDR2 SVGAGI. This chain's CDR3 is CASSYGGGQGISPLHF. Here the CDR3 DNA reads TGTGCCAGCAGTTACGGGGGGGGACAGGGGATTTCACCCCTCCACTTT.

V and J are TRBV27 and TRBJ1-5, with 9 positions matching TRBD1. This CDR3 has 15 amino acids. Germline CDR1 and CDR2: MNHEY and SMNVEV (reference sequence). V shed 6 bases, J shed 3 bases, and the junction held 6 bases outside the gene matches. The CDR3 is CASRMDRGFNQPQHF. In DNA, the CDR3 is TGTGCCAGCAGAATGGACAGGGGATTCAATCAGCCCCAGCATTTT.

The chain recombines TRBV7-9 with TRBJ2-1; the match to TRBD2 covers 11 bases. The germline V gene encodes CDR1 SEHNR and CDR2 FQNEAQ (reference sequence). The CDR3 extends over 15 amino acids. The V gene end was trimmed by 6 bases and the J gene end by 5 bases; junction bases not matched to a gene: 6. CDR3 region: CASRERLAGHNEQFF. The CDR3 DNA sequence: TGTGCCAGCAGGGAGAGACTAGCGGGGCACAATGAGCAGTTCTTC.

This clone was seen just once. The chain carries TRBV7-9 and TRBJ2-2; TRBD1 matches at 7 bases. The trim removed 5 bases at V and 2 bases at J, leaving 5 bases unmatched. This CDR3 comprises 15 residues. Germline values: CDR1 SEHNR, CDR2 FQNEAQ (reference sequence). The CDR3 reads CASSARQGNTGELFF. CDR3 nucleotide sequence: TGTGCCAGCAGCGCACGACAGGGTAACACCGGGGAGCTGTTTTTT.

The chain combines TRBV5-4 with TRBJ2-7, with 16 bases lining up with TRBD2. In germline, CDR1 is SGHNT, CDR2 YYREEE (reference sequence). This CDR3 contains 16 residues. The V and J ends lost 3 bases and 9 bases, in that order; junction bases with no gene match: 9. CDR3 protein: CASSSPGTSGRARQYF. Here the CDR3 DNA reads TGTGCCAGCAGCTCCCCGGGGACTAGCGGGAGGGCACGGCAGTACTTC.

V gene TRBV27 combines with J gene TRBJ1-1; weak D call: TRBD1 (5 bases). Trimming pared 6 bases from V and 6 bases from J, leaving 14 bases between. Looked up from germline, CDR1 is MNHEY and CDR2 is SMNVEV (reference sequence). The CDR3 has 13 amino acids. The CDR3 region is CASRILRGAEAFF. DNA of the CDR3: TGTGCCAGCAGGATTCTACGGGGGGCTGAAGCTTTCTTT.

The rearrangement links TRBV6-5 to TRBJ2-7; TRBD1 agrees at 10 bases. V shed 4 bases and J 9 bases; nucleotides not matched to a gene: 12. CDR1 is MNHEY, CDR2 SVGAGI, per germline. CDR3 size: 15 residues. CDR3 coding DNA: TGTGCCAGCAGTTCTCCGGGACAGGGGATCAGTGGGCAGTACTTC. Protein sequence: CASSSPGQGISGQYF.

The chain couples TRBV6-1 to TRBJ2-3, with 10 positions matching TRBD2. Germline V lookup: CDR1 MNHNS, CDR2 SASEGT. This CDR3 region has 15 residues. The trim removed 5 bases at V and 5 bases at J, leaving 7 bases unmatched. The CDR3 is CASSWTSGRVDTQYF. CDR3 nucleotide sequence: TGTGCCAGCAGTTGGACTAGCGGAAGGGTAGATACGCAGTATTTT.

The chain couples TRBV29-1 to TRBJ2-2; TRBD2 aligns across 7 bases. Germline lookup yields CDR1 SQVTM and CDR2 ANQGSEA. With V trimmed by 6 bases and J by 6 bases, 16 bases remained unmatched. This CDR3 contains 16 residues. The CDR3 DNA is TGCAGCGTCCTCGGAGGGCGCGGGAGTTATGCCGGGGAGCTGTTTTTT. Residues: CSVLGGRGSYAGELFF.

The rearrangement joins TRBV28 to TRBJ1-2; D might be TRBD1 (5 bases). The germline V and J ends were trimmed by 6 bases and 3 bases, with 14 bases remaining between them. The germline gives CDR1 MDHEN, CDR2 SYDVKM. The CDR3 runs to 14 residues. Written as DNA, the CDR3 is TGTGCCAGCAGCTCCTTTAGGGGTGACTATGGCTACACCTTC. Its translation is CASSSFRGDYGYTF.

The chain carries TRBV6-1 and TRBJ2-1; TRBD1 agrees at 8 bases. Germline assignment: CDR1 MNHNS and CDR2 SASEGT. Trimming removed 6 bases from V and 5 bases from J; junction bases left unmatched: 6. The CDR3 is 14 residues long. DNA for the CDR3: TGTGCCAGCAGCAGGACAGGGAATAACAATGAGCAGTTCTTC. Its protein is CASSRTGNNNEQFF.

Here the CDR3 reads CASSLIGGNQPQHF. Written as DNA, the CDR3 is TGCGCCAGCAGCTTGATCGGCGGAAATCAGCCCCAGCATTTT. The chain couples TRBV5-1 to TRBJ1-5; no firm D call. This CDR3 spans 14 amino acids. The V gene lost 1 base and the J gene lost 4 bases, with 9 bases spanning the gap. Germline-derived CDR1 and CDR2 are SGHRS and YFSETQ.

The chain recombines TRBV2 with TRBJ2-3, with 15 nucleotides matching TRBD2. Losses at the gene ends were 6 bases for V and 5 bases for J; bases not matched to a gene: 6. Germline CDR1 is SNHLY and CDR2 is FYNNEI. The CDR3 contains 16 residues. The CDR3 reads CASSGQGLAGGDTQYF. The CDR3 DNA reads as TGTGCCAGCAGCGGCCAGGGACTAGCGGGAGGAGATACGCAGTATTTT.

In the case of this clone: One end of the junction is discordant with germline, which a read error may explain. The chain is built from TRBV7-9 and TRBJ2-6; possible D gene TRBD2, 6 bases. CDR1 and CDR2 from the germline V gene are SEHNR and FQNEAQ (reference sequence). There are 15 residues in the CDR3. This CDR3 reads CSSSPGDLGANVLTF. CDR3 in DNA: TGTTCCAGCAGCCCCGGGGACTTGGGGGCCAACGTCCTGACTTTC.

CDR3 DNA: TGTGCCAGCACCCCGGGGAGCAAACCCTACGAGCAGTACTTC. Translating gives CASTPGSKPYEQYF. The chain uses TRBV28 and TRBJ2-7; D may be TRBD2 (5 bases). The CDR3 contains 14 residues. Germline V lookup: CDR1 MDHEN, CDR2 SYDVKM. V shed 7 bases and J shed 2 bases, with 15 bases lying between them.

In nucleotides, the CDR3 is TGTGCCAGCAGCAACCGGACAACTAATTCACCCCTCCACTTT. It encodes CASSNRTTNSPLHF. The chain recombines TRBV11-2 with TRBJ1-6, with a possible D match to TRBD1 (5 bases). CDR1 and CDR2 from the germline V gene are SGHAT and FQNNGV. There are 14 residues in the CDR3. V shed 5 bases and J shed 6 bases, with 11 bases lying between them.